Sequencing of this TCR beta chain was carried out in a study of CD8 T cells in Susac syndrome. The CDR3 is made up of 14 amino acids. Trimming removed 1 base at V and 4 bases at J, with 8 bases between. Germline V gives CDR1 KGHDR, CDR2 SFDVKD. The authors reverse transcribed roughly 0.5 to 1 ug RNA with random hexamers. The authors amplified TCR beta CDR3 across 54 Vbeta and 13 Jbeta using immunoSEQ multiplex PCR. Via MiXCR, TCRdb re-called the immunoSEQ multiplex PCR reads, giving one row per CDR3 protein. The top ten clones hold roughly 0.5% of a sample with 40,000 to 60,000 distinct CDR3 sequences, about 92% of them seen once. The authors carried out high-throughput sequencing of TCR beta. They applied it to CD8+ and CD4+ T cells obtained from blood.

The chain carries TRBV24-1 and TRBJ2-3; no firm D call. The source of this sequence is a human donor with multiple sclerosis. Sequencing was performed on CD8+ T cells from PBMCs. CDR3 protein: CATSDFSGADTQYF. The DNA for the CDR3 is TGTGCCACCAGTGATTTCTCTGGGGCAGATACGCAGTATTTT.